These 22 T cell receptor beta chains originate from one sample sequenced in a study of cytomegalovirus exposure and HLA in healthy donors. The PCR made use of 60 Vbeta and 13 Jbeta primers. Sequencing used immunoSEQ multiplex PCR; TCRdb keeps in-frame clones, though not all of them. Of fewer than 200,000 clones listed, around 83% are singletons. The sequenced material came from PBMCs. The receptor source for this set is a man aged 35 to 55 in good health and CMV-seropositive.

The chain joins TRBV4-1 to TRBJ1-1, with D possibly matching TRBD1 (5 bases). Germline V CDR1 and CDR2: MGHRA, YSYEKL. The CDR3 is 16 residues long. The V gene lost 4 bases and the J gene lost 1 base, with 16 bases spanning the gap. The CDR3 here is CASSLRLDTQNTEAFF. DNA for the CDR3: TGCGCCAGCAGCCTCCGTTTGGACACCCAGAACACTGAAGCTTTCTTT.

The chain couples TRBV6-1 to TRBJ2-6, with TRBD1 matching 10 bases. This CDR3 comprises 19 residues. The V gene's germline CDR1 is MNHNS and CDR2 SASEGT. After removal of 0 bases from V and 0 bases from J, the junction contained 5 bases not matched to a gene. DNA of the CDR3: TGTGCCAGCAGTGAAGCGTTGGGGGACAGGGGCTCTGGGGCCAACGTCCTGACTTTC. This codes for CASSEALGDRGSGANVLTF.

The chain joins TRBV6-1 to TRBJ2-1; tentatively, D is TRBD2 (5 bases). This CDR3 has 15 amino acids. Germline values: CDR1 MNHNS, CDR2 SASEGT. The ends were cut back, 8 bases at V and 4 bases at J, with 18 bases in the middle. CDR3 nucleotides: TGTGCCAGCTTATTCCAGGCGGGCTATTACAATGAGCAGTTCTTC. This translates into CASLFQAGYYNEQFF.

The chain carries TRBV5-4 and TRBJ2-7; TRBD1 matches at 8 bases. This CDR3 comprises 14 residues. V shed 3 bases and J 1 base; nucleotides not matched to a gene: 3. Germline CDR1 and CDR2: SGHNT and YYREEE (reference sequence). The CDR3 reads CASSSDRGSYEQYF. The CDR3 DNA is TGTGCCAGCAGCTCAGACAGGGGATCCTACGAGCAGTACTTC.

The sample holds a few counts of this clone. The chain links TRBV4-1 to TRBJ2-4; D is perhaps TRBD2 (5 bases). Per the germline V gene, CDR1 is MGHRA and CDR2 is YSYEKL. V was pared by 0 bases and J by 4 bases, with 10 bases between. This CDR3 comprises 15 residues. The CDR3 DNA reads TGCGCCAGCAGCCAAGATGGAACGGGGAAAAACATTCAGTACTTC. Its translation: CASSQDGTGKNIQYF.

The chain is built from TRBV4-3 and TRBJ2-5, with D perhaps TRBD1 (6 bases). TRBJ2-7 matches the DNA end more closely, so the J call is doubtful. The CDR3 extends over 15 amino acids. The V gene's germline CDR1 is LGHNA and CDR2 YSLEER. The CDR3 is CASSPQWTVPYEQYF. CDR3 DNA: TGCGCCAGCAGCCCCCAGTGGACAGTACCCTACGAGCAGTACTTC.

This rearrangement joins TRBV19 to TRBJ2-1, with 11 bases lining up with TRBD2. With 1 base clipped from V and 4 bases from J, the junction kept 0 bases outside the gene matches. This CDR3 spans 15 amino acids. Germline CDR1 and CDR2: LNHDA and SQIVND (reference sequence). The CDR3 sequence: CASSIGTSGYNEQFF. The CDR3 DNA reads TGTGCCAGTAGTATAGGGACTAGCGGGTACAATGAGCAGTTCTTC.

This chain uses TRBV19 with TRBJ1-1; D is unresolved. V lost 4 bases, J lost 1 base, and 16 bases lay in between. The CDR3 has 16 amino acids. The germline V gene encodes CDR1 LNHDA and CDR2 SQIVND (reference sequence). The CDR3 here is CASSTLAELRNTEAFF. The CDR3 nucleotides read TGTGCCAGTAGTACCTTGGCGGAGCTAAGGAACACTGAAGCTTTCTTT. The full variable domain, in which reference TRBV19 and TRBJ1-1 provide the parts outside the CDR3, is DGGITQSPKYLFRKEGQNVTLSCEQNLNHDAMYWYRQDPGQGLRLIYYSQIVNDFQKGDIAEGYSVSREKKESFPLTVTSAQKNPTAFYLCASSTLAELRNTEAFFGQGTRLTVV.

A single count supports this clone. The chain couples TRBV15 to TRBJ2-1; 9 bases line up with TRBD2. Trimming removed 8 bases from V and 4 bases from J; junction bases left unmatched: 6. The CDR3 extends over 14 amino acids. Looked up from germline, CDR1 is LNHNV and CDR2 is YYDKDF (reference sequence). CDR3 coding DNA: TGTGCCACCGGCGCTGCGGGAGGGTACAATGAGCAGTTCTTC. This translates into CATGAAGGYNEQFF.

The chain carries TRBV5-1 and TRBJ2-7; a weak D match, TRBD1 (6 bases). The germline V gene has CDR1 SGHRS and CDR2 YFSETQ. This CDR3 contains 14 residues. Between the trimmed V and J ends, which lost 4 bases and 3 bases, there was a span of 14 bases. The CDR3 DNA reads as TGCGCCAGCAGCCCTCAGGGGAGCCTCTACGAGCAGTACTTC. Translating it yields CASSPQGSLYEQYF.

V is TRBV7-6 and J is TRBJ1-2, with D possibly matching TRBD1 (5 bases). Germline CDR1 and CDR2: SGHVS and FNYEAQ. The V end was cut by 1 base, the J end by 6 bases, with 12 bases between. The CDR3 has 14 residues. Here the CDR3 reads CASSLVSREDGYTF. In DNA, the CDR3 is TGTGCCAGCAGCTTAGTGAGCAGGGAAGATGGCTACACCTTC.

V and J are TRBV27 and TRBJ2-1, with 9 positions matching TRBD2. Germline CDR1 and CDR2: MNHEY and SMNVEV (reference sequence). J gave up 12 bases and V 5 bases, and 14 bases lay outside the gene matches. The CDR3 is 15 residues long. Here the CDR3 DNA reads TGTGCCAGCAGTCCCCCAGCGGGAGGTTCCCTTGGGCAGTTCTTC. Protein product: CASSPPAGGSLGQFF.

V is TRBV6-5 and J is TRBJ2-5; 7 bases map to TRBD1. The CDR3 is 13 residues long. Germline loops: CDR1 MNHEY, CDR2 SVGAGI. After removal of 8 bases from V and 6 bases from J, the junction contained 9 bases not matched to a gene. In nucleotides, the CDR3 is TGTGCCAGCCGAGGACAGGTCTCGCAGACCCAGTACTTC. Amino acids: CASRGQVSQTQYF.

The V call is TRBV23-1, the J call TRBJ1-3; the D gene is possibly TRBD1 (5 bases). TRBV23-1 is recorded as an ORF, its role being uncertain. V gave up 6 bases and J gave up 3 bases, with 12 bases separating them. This CDR3 has 14 residues. CDR3 protein: CASSRQGSGNTIYF. The DNA of the CDR3 is TGCGCCAGCAGCCGGCAGGGTAGTGGAAACACCATATATTTT.

This clone was picked up one time. The genes are TRBV2 and TRBJ2-7; maybe TRBD2 (6 bases). Germline CDR1 reads SNHLY; CDR2 reads FYNNEI. V lost 8 bases, J lost 5 bases, and 22 bases lay in between. CDR3 length: 15 amino acids. Written as DNA, the CDR3 is TGTGCCAGCTCCCCCGGAGGGGTAGCACGGGACGAGCAGTACTTC. Its translation is CASSPGGVARDEQYF.

The J gene is TRBJ2-7, the V gene TRBV6-5; perhaps TRBD2 as D (7 bases). V was pared by 6 bases and J by 6 bases, with 18 bases between. Germline CDR1 and CDR2: MNHEY and SVGAGI. There are 14 residues in the CDR3. The CDR3 sequence: CASRGGPIPSEQYF. CDR3 DNA: TGTGCCAGCAGGGGGGGGCCAATTCCTTCCGAGCAGTACTTC.

V usage is TRBV25-1 and J usage is TRBJ2-6; no firm D call. V lost 4 bases to trimming and J lost 4 bases, with 8 bases between them. The CDR3 runs 14 residues. Germline lookup yields CDR1 MGHDK and CDR2 SYGVNS. The CDR3 DNA reads TGTGCCAGCAGTGCCTTCGGGGGGGCCAACGTCCTGACTTTC. Its protein product is CASSAFGGANVLTF.

The chain employs TRBV2 and TRBJ2-7; D is unclear. CDR1 is SNHLY, CDR2 FYNNEI, per germline. The CDR3 has 15 residues. With 4 bases removed from V and 3 bases from J, the gap between germline ends came to 16 bases. The DNA for the CDR3 is TGTGCCAGCAGTGTGGGCAACCCACCCGTCTACGAGCAGTACTTC. Protein sequence: CASSVGNPPVYEQYF.

The chain couples TRBV5-1 to TRBJ2-1; D might be TRBD2 (6 bases). The germline V gene encodes CDR1 SGHRS and CDR2 YFSETQ. V lost 0 bases and J 7 bases, leaving 8 bases between the germline ends. The CDR3 covers 13 residues. CDR3 coding DNA: TGCGCCAGCAGCTTGGCAGGGAGGAATGAGCAGTTCTTC. As protein: CASSLAGRNEQFF. Supplemented by reference TRBV5-1 and TRBJ2-1, the full variable domain reads KAGVTQTPRYLIKTRGQQVTLSCSPISGHRSVSWYQQTPGQGLQFLFEYFSETQRNKGNFPGRFSGRQFSNSRSEMNVSTLELGDSALYLCASSLAGRNEQFFGPGTRLTVL.

The CDR3 DNA reads as TGTGCCAGCAGCCCGGGGGGAGGGTTTATGGAGACCCAGTACTTC. Translating gives CASSPGGGFMETQYF. The genes are TRBV5-6 and TRBJ2-5; 7 nucleotides line up with TRBD2. Germline-derived CDR1 and CDR2 are SGHDT and YYEEEE. The CDR3 extends over 15 amino acids. After removal of 4 bases from V and 5 bases from J, the junction contained 11 bases not matched to a gene.

The chain carries TRBV4-2 and TRBJ2-3, with TRBD2 matching over 7 bases. The CDR3 sequence is 15 residues long. Germline V CDR1 and CDR2: LGHNA, YNFKEQ. J was trimmed by 2 bases and V by 6 bases; bases with no gene match: 8. CDR3 sequence: CASRFSGVNTDTQYF. Written as DNA, the CDR3 is TGTGCCAGCAGATTCAGCGGGGTAAACACAGATACGCAGTATTTT.

The V gene is TRBV11-2, the J gene TRBJ2-1; D is perhaps TRBD2 (6 bases). The V gene lost 1 base and the J gene lost 11 bases, with 9 bases spanning the gap. The CDR3 loop spans 12 amino acids. Germline V CDR1 and CDR2: SGHAT, FQNNGV. The CDR3 DNA reads TGTGCCAGCAGCTTAGTTAGCGGACAGCAGTTCTTC. The encoded protein is CASSLVSGQQFF.